This passage covers 27 T cell receptor beta chains from one sample sequenced in a study of CD8 T cells in ankylosing spondylitis. MiXCR, run by TCRdb on the 5' RACE reads, gives a single entry per CDR3 protein. The sample consists of approximately 250,000 distinct CDR3 sequences, approximately 10% of them appearing once. Sequencing input: blood, either unsorted or a sorted T cell fraction (not recorded which). These receptors came from a male donor with ankylosing spondylitis or in good health (not recorded which).

The chain has TRBV4-1 and TRBJ2-7, with 10 bases identical to TRBD1. Germline V gene data show CDR1 as MGHRA and CDR2 as YSYEKL. The CDR3 is 15 residues long. V gave up 3 bases and J gave up 5 bases; unmatched junction bases: 7. The CDR3 is CASSQLGTGVHEQYF. CDR3 nucleotide sequence: TGCGCCAGCAGCCAGCTGGGGACAGGGGTTCACGAGCAGTACTTC.

This clonotype showed up many times. The chain recombines TRBV14 with TRBJ2-5; D call uncertain. The CDR3 spans 12 residues. V shed 3 bases and J shed 5 bases, with 7 bases lying between them. Germline loops: CDR1 SGHDN, CDR2 FVKESK. The CDR3 is CASSQLRETQYF. In nucleotides, the CDR3 is TGTGCCAGCAGCCAGCTGCGGGAGACCCAGTACTTC. The full variable domain, its missing parts supplied by reference TRBV14 and TRBJ2-5, is EAGVTQFPSHSVIEKGQTVTLRCDPISGHDNLYWYRRVMGKEIKFLLHFVKESKQDESGMPNNRFLAERTGGTYSTLKVQPAELEDSGVYFCASSQLRETQYFGPGTRLLVL.

A few counts support this clonotype. The rearrangement joins TRBV15 to TRBJ2-1; D is unresolved. The CDR3 totals 12 residues. Germline V gene sequence: CDR1 LNHNV, CDR2 YYDKDF (reference sequence). V was pared by 2 bases and J by 6 bases, with 5 bases between. The CDR3 nucleotides read TGTGCCACCAGCAGAAGAACCAATGAGCAGTTCTTC. Residues: CATSRRTNEQFF.

This clonotype was detected ten times or more. The V gene is TRBV4-1, the J gene TRBJ2-3; 12 bases fit TRBD2. Germline V gene sequence: CDR1 MGHRA, CDR2 YSYEKL. V was clipped by 1 base and J by 0 bases; unmatched bases: 5. CDR3 length: 18 residues. CDR3 nucleotide sequence: TGCGCCAGCAGCCAAGGGACTAGCGGGGCCCTTAGCACAGATACGCAGTATTTT. Protein sequence: CASSQGTSGALSTDTQYF.

The genes are TRBV7-6 and TRBJ2-2; D might be TRBD2 (6 bases). This CDR3 comprises 13 residues. Trimming removed 4 bases at V and 6 bases at J, with 9 bases between. Germline CDR1 reads SGHVS; CDR2 reads FNYEAQ. CDR3 DNA sequence: TGTGCCAGCAGCTGGAGGGAGGCCGGGGAGCTGTTTTTT. Translating it yields CASSWREAGELFF.

The table lists this clonotype with a few counts. This chain links TRBV5-1 with TRBJ2-5; 8 nucleotides align to TRBD1. Per germline, CDR1 SGHRS and CDR2 YFSETQ. CDR3 size: 15 residues. The J segment lost 5 bases and the V segment lost 4 bases, leaving 10 bases of the junction unmatched. CDR3: CASSPPGTGGETQYF. DNA of the CDR3: TGCGCCAGCAGCCCGCCAGGGACAGGCGGCGAGACCCAGTACTTC. Complete variable domain (other parts from reference TRBV5-1 and TRBJ2-5): KAGVTQTPRYLIKTRGQQVTLSCSPISGHRSVSWYQQTPGQGLQFLFEYFSETQRNKGNFPGRFSGRQFSNSRSEMNVSTLELGDSALYLCASSPPGTGGETQYFGPGTRLLVL.

This clonotype was recorded at least ten times. The chain uses TRBV29-1 and TRBJ1-5; 10 bases agree with TRBD1. CDR1 is SQVTM, CDR2 ANQGSEA, per germline. V dropped 6 bases and J dropped 3; count of bases not matched to a gene: 2. This CDR3 is built from 13 residues. The CDR3, as DNA: TGCAGCGTCGGGACAGGGGCCAATCAGCCCCAGCATTTT. This sequence encodes CSVGTGANQPQHF.

This chain uses TRBV5-1 with TRBJ2-6; D is uncertain. The CDR3 sequence is 17 residues long. The V and J ends lost 2 bases and 0 bases respectively, with 12 bases between them. CDR1 is SGHRS, CDR2 YFSETQ, per germline. The CDR3 DNA reads TGCGCCAGCAGCTTAAAGGTGGCCCTCTCTGGGGCCAACGTCCTGACTTTC. As protein: CASSLKVALSGANVLTF.

Concerning this clonotype: Just one base apart from a much larger clone, this may be a read error. The chain carries TRBV11-2 and TRBJ2-3; the D is unclear. V gave up 0 bases and J gave up 5 bases, with 12 bases separating them. CDR3 length: 15 residues. Germline CDR1 reads SGHAT; CDR2 reads FQNNGV. The CDR3 is CASSLDEYTRDTQYF. In nucleotides, the CDR3 is TGTGCCAGCAGCTTAGATGAGTACACTCGAGATACGCAGTATTTT.

The table lists this clonotype with many counts. This chain connects TRBV12-3 or TRBV12-4 to TRBJ2-3; 10 positions agree with TRBD1. The CDR3 spans 15 residues. J was trimmed by 1 base and V by 4 bases; bases with no gene match: 2. In DNA, the CDR3 is TGTGCCAGCAGTTCCGGGACAGGGGGCACAGATACGCAGTATTTT. It yields the protein CASSSGTGGTDTQYF.

The V gene is TRBV21-1, the J gene TRBJ2-2. TRBV21-1 represents a pseudogene. The CDR3 contains 14 residues. CDR3 DNA: TGTGCCAGCAGCAGTTCCTGGGCTCCCGGGGAGCTGTTTTTT. This gives the protein CASSSSWAPGELFF.

This clonotype came up many times. The rearrangement links TRBV12-3 or TRBV12-4 to TRBJ1-1; D is uncertain. V was cut by 1 base and J by 5 bases, with 8 bases left in between. The CDR3 extends over 13 amino acids. CDR3 bases: TGTGCCAGCAGTTTAGTATGGAGGACTGAAGCTTTCTTT. Its protein product is CASSLVWRTEAFF.

The J gene is TRBJ2-2, the V gene TRBV15; 7 bases are a match to TRBD2. Germline lookup yields CDR1 LNHNV and CDR2 YYDKDF (reference sequence). V shed 7 bases and J 0 bases; nucleotides not matched to a gene: 5. The CDR3 has 15 amino acids. The CDR3 DNA follows: TGTGCCACCAAAAGGGACTATCCGAACACCGGGGAGCTGTTTTTT. Protein sequence: CATKRDYPNTGELFF.

At least ten counts were recorded for this clonotype. The genes are TRBV12-3 or TRBV12-4 and TRBJ2-7, with TRBD2 matching 13 bases. The CDR3 consists of 14 residues. Germline trimming cut 5 bases from V and 4 bases from J; bases unmatched to any gene: 2. CDR3 residues: CASSPGLAGYEQYF. CDR3 coding DNA: TGTGCCAGCAGTCCGGGACTAGCGGGGTACGAGCAGTACTTC.

In regard to this clonotype: A read error may explain this, as a much larger clone is one base away. This chain joins TRBV6-1 and TRBJ2-2; 8 nucleotides match TRBD1. CDR1 and CDR2 from the germline V gene are MNHNS and SASEGT. V was clipped by 7 bases and J by 3 bases; unmatched bases: 1. The CDR3 length is 13 residues. This chain's CDR3 is CASKTGDTGELFF. CDR3 nucleotides: TGTGCCAGCAAGACAGGGGACACCGGGGAGCTGTTTTTT.

At least ten counts were recorded for this clonotype. This sequence joins TRBV12-3 or TRBV12-4 and TRBJ2-1; D is undetermined. This CDR3 has 13 amino acids. The germline V and J ends were trimmed by 5 bases and 5 bases, with 10 bases remaining between them. The CDR3 bases are TGTGCCAGCAGTCCCCTATCTCACAATGAGCAGTTCTTC. It specifies CASSPLSHNEQFF.

This clonotype was seen ten or more times. The genes are TRBV19 and TRBJ1-1; the D gene is possibly TRBD1 (6 bases). The germline CDR1 and CDR2 sequences are LNHDA and SQIVND (reference sequence). The CDR3 totals 17 residues. V lost 5 bases to trimming and J lost 0 bases, with 19 bases between them. The CDR3 is CASSVGVLDRLNTEAFF. The DNA of the CDR3 is TGTGCCAGTAGTGTTGGTGTACTGGACAGATTGAACACTGAAGCTTTCTTT.

This clonotype was counted ten times or more. Written as DNA, the CDR3 is TGTGCCAGCAGCCAAACCTCCTACTACGAGCAGTACTTC. Protein: CASSQTSYYEQYF. The gene calls are TRBV3-1 and TRBJ2-7; no firm D call. In germline, CDR1 is LGHDT, CDR2 YNNKEL (reference sequence). The CDR3 length is 13 residues. The V gene lost 2 bases and the J gene lost 3 bases, with 8 bases spanning the gap.

This clonotype was found many times. V usage is TRBV20-1 and J usage is TRBJ2-5; 9 nucleotides line up with TRBD1. The CDR3 covers 14 residues. Looked up from germline, CDR1 is DFQATT and CDR2 is SNEGSKA (reference sequence). J lost 4 bases, V lost 2 bases, and 5 bases had no gene match. CDR3 in amino acids: CSARPGQGRETQYF. The CDR3, as DNA: TGCAGTGCTAGACCAGGACAGGGGCGAGAGACCCAGTACTTC.

This clonotype has ten or more counts. J is TRBJ2-1 and V is TRBV12-3 or TRBV12-4; tentatively, D is TRBD2 (6 bases). With 4 bases removed from V and 3 bases from J, the gap between germline ends came to 19 bases. This CDR3 comprises 17 residues. CDR3 DNA: TGTGCCAGCAGTTCCCCTATGGGGATGCGGGGCTACAATGAGCAGTTCTTC. Translated, it gives CASSSPMGMRGYNEQFF.

The chain is built from TRBV11-2 and TRBJ2-1; perhaps TRBD2 as D (5 bases). The germline V gene encodes CDR1 SGHAT and CDR2 FQNNGV. This CDR3 has 15 residues. With 0 bases removed from V and 2 bases from J, the gap between germline ends came to 8 bases. CDR3 DNA sequence: TGTGCCAGCAGCTTAGAAGAGGGTCCCTACAATGAGCAGTTCTTC. This translates into CASSLEEGPYNEQFF.

This clonotype was recorded at least ten times. This chain links TRBV5-5 with TRBJ1-3, with D maybe TRBD1 (6 bases). This CDR3 region has 15 residues. Germline CDR1 and CDR2: SGHKS and YYEKEE (reference sequence). V was cut by 0 bases and J by 4 bases, with 11 bases left in between. The CDR3 region is CASSLAFGGGNTIYF. CDR3 nucleotides: TGTGCCAGCAGCTTGGCTTTCGGGGGCGGAAACACCATATATTTT. The full variable domain, completed using reference TRBV5-5 and TRBJ1-3, is DAGVTQSPTHLIKTRGQQVTLRCSPISGHKSVSWYQQVLGQGPQFIFQYYEKEERGRGNFPDRFSARQFPNYSSELNVNALLLGDSALYLCASSLAFGGGNTIYFGEGSWLTVV.

This clonotype was recorded a few times. This chain connects TRBV5-1 to TRBJ2-7, with D perhaps TRBD1 or TRBD2 (6 bases each). Germline V gene lookup returns CDR1 SGHRS and CDR2 YFSETQ. The CDR3 totals 15 residues. V was trimmed by 1 base and J by 4 bases, leaving 15 bases between them. The CDR3 DNA is TGCGCCAGCAGCTTGTGGAGGGGGAAGGGTTACGAGCAGTACTTC. The encoded protein is CASSLWRGKGYEQYF.

The gene calls are TRBV11-2 and TRBJ2-5; 8 bases align to TRBD2. Germline V gene lookup returns CDR1 SGHAT and CDR2 FQNNGV. The CDR3 extends over 18 amino acids. After removal of 1 base from V and 4 bases from J, the junction contained 14 bases not matched to a gene. The CDR3 protein is CASSLGLGGGFVLETQYF. CDR3 in DNA: TGTGCCAGCAGCTTAGGGTTAGGCGGGGGGTTTGTTTTAGAGACCCAGTACTTC.

In its sample, this clonotype was seen many times. CDR3 residues: CASSLAEDRGNRYTF. The CDR3 DNA reads as TGTGCCAGCAGCTTAGCCGAGGACAGGGGAAATCGCTACACCTTC. This chain links TRBV7-9 with TRBJ1-2; 9 bases are a match to TRBD1. Trimming removed 0 bases from V and 9 bases from J; junction bases left unmatched: 8. Per the germline V gene, CDR1 is SEHNR and CDR2 is FQNEAQ (reference sequence). This CDR3 spans 15 amino acids.

This clonotype has ten or more counts. This rearrangement joins TRBV12-3 or TRBV12-4 to TRBJ2-2; 9 bases map to TRBD2. V lost 5 bases and J lost 1; bases outside the gene matches: 5. The CDR3 covers 16 residues. CDR3 nucleotides: TGTGCCAGCAGTCCTGGACTAGCGCTGAACACCGGGGAGCTGTTTTTT. It is translated as CASSPGLALNTGELFF.

Many counts were recorded for this clonotype. The rearrangement links TRBV5-1 to TRBJ2-3, with D possibly TRBD2 on 5 matching bases. The CDR3 length is 14 residues. Germline V gene sequence: CDR1 SGHRS, CDR2 YFSETQ. The V gene lost 3 bases and the J gene lost 2 bases, with 10 bases spanning the gap. The CDR3 DNA reads as TGCGCCAGCAGCTCCGGACTTGCCACAGATACGCAGTATTTT. Its protein is CASSSGLATDTQYF.